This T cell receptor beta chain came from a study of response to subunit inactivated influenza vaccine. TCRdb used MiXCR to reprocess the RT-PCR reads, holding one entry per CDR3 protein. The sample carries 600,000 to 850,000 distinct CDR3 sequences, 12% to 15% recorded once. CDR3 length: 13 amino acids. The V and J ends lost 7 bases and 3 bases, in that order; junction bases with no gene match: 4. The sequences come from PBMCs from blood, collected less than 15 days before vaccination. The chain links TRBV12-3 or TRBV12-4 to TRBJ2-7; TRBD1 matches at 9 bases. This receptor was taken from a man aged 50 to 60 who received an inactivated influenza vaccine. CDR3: CASNNRGHYEQYF. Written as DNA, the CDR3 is TGTGCCAGCAACAACAGGGGGCACTACGAGCAGTACTTC.